This T cell receptor beta chain was found in a study of T cell responses to AZD1222 COVID-19 vaccine. Study-level points and caveats: Regions 160-218 and 743-854 held dominance among vaccine-associated CD4 TCRs, which spanned spike.

Worth noting for this clone: Its cognate antigen is unknown.

TCRdb's table, derived via immunoSEQ multiplex PCR, lists solely in-frame clones and lacks some. The sample includes 100,000 to 150,000 clones, 89% of them seen just once. Trimming cost V 6 bases and J 4 bases; bases outside gene matches: 16. The CDR3 contains 18 residues. The germline V gene has CDR1 MNHEY and CDR2 SMNVEV (reference sequence). The starting material was peripheral blood, obtained on day 0 of AZD1222 vaccination. This TCR was sampled from an adult in good health. The chain is built from TRBV27 and TRBJ1-2, with TRBD1 matching 11 bases. The CDR3 sequence is CASSPAGQGASGSYGYTF. The CDR3 DNA reads as TGTGCCAGCAGCCCCGCCGGACAGGGGGCTTCGGGAAGCTATGGCTACACCTTC.